Sequencing of this T cell receptor (beta chain) was carried out in a study of T cell responses to AZD1222 COVID-19 vaccine. Deletions cut 6 bases from V and 3 bases from J, with 13 bases between. The CDR3 is 14 residues long. CDR1 MRHNA and CDR2 SNTAGT come from the germline V gene. The study pooled second doses at about 4 or about 12 weeks. Study-wide findings and caveats: Nearly half of spike-specific TCRs reportedly go after variant regions that carry no mutations. Baseline antibody screening turned up just a handful of seropositive AZD1222 recipients.

Produced via immunoSEQ multiplex PCR; TCRdb's table is partial and in-frame only. Among some 120,000 clones listed, roughly 92% were seen once. On this clone: Its target is not known.

The chain joins TRBV6-4 to TRBJ2-3, with D perhaps matching TRBD1 (6 bases). The sample here was peripheral blood, taken 28 days after the second AZD1222 dose. This receptor was identified in an adult who received the AZD1222 COVID-19 vaccine. As DNA, the CDR3 is TGTGCCAGCAGGGGTGGACAGCCTACAGATACGCAGTATTTT. Its protein product is CASRGGQPTDTQYF.